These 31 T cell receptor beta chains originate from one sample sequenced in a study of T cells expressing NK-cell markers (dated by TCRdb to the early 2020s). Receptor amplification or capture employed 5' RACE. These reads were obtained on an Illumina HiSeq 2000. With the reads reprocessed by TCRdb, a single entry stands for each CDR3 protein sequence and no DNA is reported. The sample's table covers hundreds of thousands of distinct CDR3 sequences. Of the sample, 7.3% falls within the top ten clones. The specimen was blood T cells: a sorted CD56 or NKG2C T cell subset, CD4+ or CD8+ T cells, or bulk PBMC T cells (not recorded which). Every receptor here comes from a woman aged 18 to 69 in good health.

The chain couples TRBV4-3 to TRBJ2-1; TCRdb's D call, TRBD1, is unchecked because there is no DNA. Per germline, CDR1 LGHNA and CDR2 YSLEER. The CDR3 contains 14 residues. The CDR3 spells CASSQDHRKNEQFF.

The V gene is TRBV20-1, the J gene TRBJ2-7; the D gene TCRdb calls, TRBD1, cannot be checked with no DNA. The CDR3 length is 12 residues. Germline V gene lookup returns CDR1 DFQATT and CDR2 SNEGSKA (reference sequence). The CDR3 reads CSAGRAAYEQYF.

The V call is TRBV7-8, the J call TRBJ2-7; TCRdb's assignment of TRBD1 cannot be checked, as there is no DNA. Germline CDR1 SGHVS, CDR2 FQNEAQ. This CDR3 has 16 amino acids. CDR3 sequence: CASSFNAGTGTYEQYF.

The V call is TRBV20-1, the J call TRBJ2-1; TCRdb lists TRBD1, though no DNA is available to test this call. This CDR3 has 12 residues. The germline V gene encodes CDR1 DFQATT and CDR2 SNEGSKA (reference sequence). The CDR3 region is CSVVTGINEQFF.

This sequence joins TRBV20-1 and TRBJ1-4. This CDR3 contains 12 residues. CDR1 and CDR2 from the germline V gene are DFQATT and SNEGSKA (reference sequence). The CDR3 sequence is CSARVSAEKLFF.

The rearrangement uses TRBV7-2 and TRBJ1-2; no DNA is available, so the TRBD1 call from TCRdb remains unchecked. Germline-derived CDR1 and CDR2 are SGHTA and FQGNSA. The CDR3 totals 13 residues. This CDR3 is CASSLTGSYGYTF.

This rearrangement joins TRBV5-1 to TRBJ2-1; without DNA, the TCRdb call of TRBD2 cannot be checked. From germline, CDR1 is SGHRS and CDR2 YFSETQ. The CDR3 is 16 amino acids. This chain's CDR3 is CASSYAGTSGVNEQFF.

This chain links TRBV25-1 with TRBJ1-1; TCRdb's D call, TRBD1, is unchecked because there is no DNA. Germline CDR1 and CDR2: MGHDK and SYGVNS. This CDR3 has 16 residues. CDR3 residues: CASSLNPSTGWSEAFF.

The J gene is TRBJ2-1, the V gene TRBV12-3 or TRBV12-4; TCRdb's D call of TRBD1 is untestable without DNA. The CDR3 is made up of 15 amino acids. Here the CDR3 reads CASSQPGQFGNEQFF.

The CDR3 protein is CASSSYGDTQYF. The chain has TRBV7-3 and TRBJ2-3. The germline gives CDR1 SGHTA, CDR2 FQGTGA. CDR3 length: 12 residues. Variable domain in full (rest from reference TRBV7-3 and TRBJ2-3): GAGVSQTPSNKVTEKGKYVELRCDPISGHTALYWYRQSLGQGPEFLIYFQGTGAADDSGLPNDRFFAVRPEGSVSTLKIQRTERGDSAVYLCASSSYGDTQYFGPGTRLTVL.

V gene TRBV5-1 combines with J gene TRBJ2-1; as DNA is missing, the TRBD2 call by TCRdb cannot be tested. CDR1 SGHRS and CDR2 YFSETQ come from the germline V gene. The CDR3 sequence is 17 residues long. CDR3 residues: CASSSTSGTIGYNEQFF.

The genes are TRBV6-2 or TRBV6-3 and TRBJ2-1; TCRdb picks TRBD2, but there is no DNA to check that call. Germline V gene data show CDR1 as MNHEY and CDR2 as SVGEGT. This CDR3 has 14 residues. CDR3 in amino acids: CASITGGPEMQQFF.

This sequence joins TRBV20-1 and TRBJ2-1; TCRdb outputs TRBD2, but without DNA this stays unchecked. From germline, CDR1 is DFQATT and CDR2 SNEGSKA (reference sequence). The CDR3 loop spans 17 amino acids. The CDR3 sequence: CSASDSGGPLSYNEQFF.

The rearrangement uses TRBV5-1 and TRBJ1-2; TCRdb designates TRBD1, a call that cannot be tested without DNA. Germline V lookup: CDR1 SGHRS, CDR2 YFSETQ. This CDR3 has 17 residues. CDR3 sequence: CASSLKDRGPFNYGYTF.

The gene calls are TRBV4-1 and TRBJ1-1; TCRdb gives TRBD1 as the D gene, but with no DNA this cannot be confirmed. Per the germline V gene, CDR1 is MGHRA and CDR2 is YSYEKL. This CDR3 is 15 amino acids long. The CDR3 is CASSRSGGMNTEAFF.

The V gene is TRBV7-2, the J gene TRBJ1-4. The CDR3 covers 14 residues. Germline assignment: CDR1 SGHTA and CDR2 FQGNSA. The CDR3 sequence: CASSLDSLKEKLFF.

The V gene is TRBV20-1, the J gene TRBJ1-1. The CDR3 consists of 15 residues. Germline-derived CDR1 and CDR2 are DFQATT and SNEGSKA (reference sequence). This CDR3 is CSASPVGLLSTEAFF.

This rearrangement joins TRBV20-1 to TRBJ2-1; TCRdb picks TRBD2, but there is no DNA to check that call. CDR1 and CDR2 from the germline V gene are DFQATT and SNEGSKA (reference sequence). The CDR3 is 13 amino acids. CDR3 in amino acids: CSARGRVYNEQFF.

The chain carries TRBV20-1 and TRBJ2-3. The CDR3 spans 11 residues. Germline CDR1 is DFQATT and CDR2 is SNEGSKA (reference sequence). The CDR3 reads CSASMGRTQYF.

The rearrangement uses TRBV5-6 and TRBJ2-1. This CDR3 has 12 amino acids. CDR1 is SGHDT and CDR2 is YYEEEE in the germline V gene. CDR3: CASSFPWSEQFF.

CDR3 sequence: CAISDPIAAPYEQYF. V gene TRBV10-3 combines with J gene TRBJ2-7; TCRdb reports TRBD2, a call that lacks DNA to check it against. This CDR3 spans 15 amino acids. Germline V gives CDR1 ENHRY, CDR2 SYGVKD.

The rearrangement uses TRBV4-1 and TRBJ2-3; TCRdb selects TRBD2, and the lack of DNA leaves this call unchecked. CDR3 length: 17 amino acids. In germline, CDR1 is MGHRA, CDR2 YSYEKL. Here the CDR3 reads CASSQATGTQHTDTQYF.

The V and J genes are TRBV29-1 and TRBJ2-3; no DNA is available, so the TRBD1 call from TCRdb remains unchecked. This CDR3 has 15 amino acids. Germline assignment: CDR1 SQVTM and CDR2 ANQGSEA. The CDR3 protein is CSLANLRGSTDTQYF.

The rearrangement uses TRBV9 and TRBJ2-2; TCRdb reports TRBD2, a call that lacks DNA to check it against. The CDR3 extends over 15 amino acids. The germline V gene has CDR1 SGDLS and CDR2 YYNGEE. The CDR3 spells CASSVGLVPTGELFF.

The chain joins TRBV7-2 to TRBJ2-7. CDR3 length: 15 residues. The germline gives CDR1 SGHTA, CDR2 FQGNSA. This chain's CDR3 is CASSLSRTTDYEQYF.

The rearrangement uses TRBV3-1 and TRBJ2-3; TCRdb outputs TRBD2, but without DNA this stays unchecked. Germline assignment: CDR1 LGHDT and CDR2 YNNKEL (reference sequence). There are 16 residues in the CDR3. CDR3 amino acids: CASSQAGGPIKDTQYF.

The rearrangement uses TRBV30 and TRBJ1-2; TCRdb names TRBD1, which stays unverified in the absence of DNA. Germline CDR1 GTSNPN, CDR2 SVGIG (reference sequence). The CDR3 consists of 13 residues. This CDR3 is CAWSVGTGFGYTF.

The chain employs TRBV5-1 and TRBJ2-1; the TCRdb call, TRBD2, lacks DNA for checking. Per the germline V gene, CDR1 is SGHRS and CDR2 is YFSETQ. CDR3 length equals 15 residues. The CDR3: CASSLSGGSLNEQFF.

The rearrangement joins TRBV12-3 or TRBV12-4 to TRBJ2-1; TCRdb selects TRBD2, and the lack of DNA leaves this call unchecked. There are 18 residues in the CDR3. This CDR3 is CASSSPRASGGAGNEQFF.

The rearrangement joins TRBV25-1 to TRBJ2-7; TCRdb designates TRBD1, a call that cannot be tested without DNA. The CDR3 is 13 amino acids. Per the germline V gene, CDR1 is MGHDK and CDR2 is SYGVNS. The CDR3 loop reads CASSGPTGYEQYF.

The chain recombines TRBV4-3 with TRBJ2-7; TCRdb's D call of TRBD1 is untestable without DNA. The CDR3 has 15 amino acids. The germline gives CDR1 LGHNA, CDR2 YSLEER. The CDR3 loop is CASSQFVDSNYEQYF.